This T cell receptor beta chain derives from a study of T cells in Graves' hyperthyroidism and ophthalmopathy. In regard to this clonotype: As yet, its antigen is unknown.

Patients having uncontrolled infection, another autoimmune disease, pregnancy or lactation were not included. The source of the PBMCs was approximately 9.5 ml of fresh peripheral blood. V was clipped by 0 bases and J by 6 bases, with 14 bases between them. CDR1 is LGHDT and CDR2 is YNNKEL in the germline V gene (reference sequence). There are 15 residues in the CDR3. Authors of the study amplified TCR beta CDR3 regions from RNA transcripts. In the first-round RT-PCR of the TCR CDR3, the HTBI primer set was used. Via MiXCR, TCRdb re-called the multiplex PCR reads, giving one row per CDR3 protein. Among 300,000 to 400,000 distinct CDR3 sequences listed, about 15% were seen once. Study-wide points: By a 13 V-J model, ophthalmopathy was set apart from stable hyperthyroidism.

This rearrangement joins TRBV3-1 to TRBJ1-2; D is perhaps TRBD1 (6 bases). The TCR originated in a woman aged 25 to 45 with Graves' hyperthyroidism. The sample consisted of blood. Here the CDR3 DNA reads TGTGCCAGCAGCCAAGAACCGGGGGCGGGCGATGGCTACACCTTC. Amino acids: CASSQEPGAGDGYTF.